This T cell receptor (beta chain) comes out of a study of cytomegalovirus exposure and HLA in healthy donors. Study at large: Around 86 million unique TCRs, all from HLA-typed donors, were included in an early release of the data.

The germline CDR1 and CDR2 sequences are MDHEN and SYDVKM. The CDR3 runs to 15 residues. The V end lost 3 bases, the J end lost 7 bases, and 15 bases lay between the germline ends. This clone has just a few counts. Researchers ran the PCR with 60 Vbeta and 13 Jbeta primers. Clones were read by immunoSEQ multiplex PCR, and TCRdb kept only the in-frame ones, dropping some. The table shows roughly 110,000 clones, with about 72% occurring only once. Everyone who donated was a healthy bone marrow donor. What was sequenced was PBMCs. The TCR comes from a man younger than 30 in good health and CMV-seronegative. The chain links TRBV28 to TRBJ1-4; D might be TRBD1 (5 bases). The CDR3 DNA sequence: TGTGCCAGCAGTTTTCGGGCCAGAAGGGGTGAAAAACTGTTTTTT. This translates into CASSFRARRGEKLFF.